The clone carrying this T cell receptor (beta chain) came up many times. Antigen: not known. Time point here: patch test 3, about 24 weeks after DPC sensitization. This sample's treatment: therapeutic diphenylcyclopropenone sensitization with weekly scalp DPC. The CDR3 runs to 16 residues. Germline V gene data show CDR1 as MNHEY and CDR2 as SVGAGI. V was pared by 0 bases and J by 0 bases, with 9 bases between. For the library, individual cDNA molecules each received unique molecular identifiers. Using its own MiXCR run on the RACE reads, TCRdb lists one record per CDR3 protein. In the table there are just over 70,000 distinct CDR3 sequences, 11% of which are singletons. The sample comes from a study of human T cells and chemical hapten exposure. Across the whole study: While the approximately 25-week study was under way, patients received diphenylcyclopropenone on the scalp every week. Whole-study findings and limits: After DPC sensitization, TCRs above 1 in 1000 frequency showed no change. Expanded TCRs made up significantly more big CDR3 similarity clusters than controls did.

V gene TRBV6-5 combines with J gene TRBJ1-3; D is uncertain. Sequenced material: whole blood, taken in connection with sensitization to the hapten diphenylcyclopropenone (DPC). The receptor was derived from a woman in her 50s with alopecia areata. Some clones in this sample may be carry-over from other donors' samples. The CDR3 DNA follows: TGTGCCAGCAGTTACTCGACCATCCTCTCTGGAAACACCATATATTTT. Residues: CASSYSTILSGNTIYF.